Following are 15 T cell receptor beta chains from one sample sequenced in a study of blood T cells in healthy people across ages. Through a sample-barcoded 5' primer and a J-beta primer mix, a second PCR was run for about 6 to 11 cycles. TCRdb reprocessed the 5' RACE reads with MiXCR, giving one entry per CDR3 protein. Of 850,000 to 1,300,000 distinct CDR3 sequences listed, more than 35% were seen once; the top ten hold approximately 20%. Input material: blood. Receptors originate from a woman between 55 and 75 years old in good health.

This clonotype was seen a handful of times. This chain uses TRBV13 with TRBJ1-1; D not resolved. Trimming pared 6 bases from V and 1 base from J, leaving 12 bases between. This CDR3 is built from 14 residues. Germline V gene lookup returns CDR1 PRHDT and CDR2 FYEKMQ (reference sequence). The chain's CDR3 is CASRADVENTEAFF. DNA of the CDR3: TGTGCCAGCAGAGCTGACGTGGAGAACACTGAAGCTTTCTTT. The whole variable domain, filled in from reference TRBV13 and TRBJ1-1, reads AAGVIQSPRHLIKEKRETATLKCYPIPRHDTVYWYQQGPGQDPQFLISFYEKMQSDKGSIPDRFSAQQFSDYHSELNMSSLELGDSALYFCASRADVENTEAFFGQGTRLTVV.

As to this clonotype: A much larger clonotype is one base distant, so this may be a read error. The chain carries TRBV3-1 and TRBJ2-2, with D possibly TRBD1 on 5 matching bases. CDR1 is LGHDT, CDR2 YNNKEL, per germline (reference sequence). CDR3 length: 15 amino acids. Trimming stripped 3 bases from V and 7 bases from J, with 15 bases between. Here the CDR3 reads CASSHGRRADGELFF. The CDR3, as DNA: TGTGCCAGCAGCCACGGGCGCAGGGCGGACGGGGAGCTGTTTTTT.

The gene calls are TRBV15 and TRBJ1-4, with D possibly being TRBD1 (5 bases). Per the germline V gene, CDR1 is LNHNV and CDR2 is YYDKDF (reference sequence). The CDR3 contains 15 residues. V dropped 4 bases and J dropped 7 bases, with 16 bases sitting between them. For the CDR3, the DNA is TGTGCCACCAGCACTGGGGCCGGGGGAGGTGAAAAACTGTTTTTT. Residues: CATSTGAGGGEKLFF.

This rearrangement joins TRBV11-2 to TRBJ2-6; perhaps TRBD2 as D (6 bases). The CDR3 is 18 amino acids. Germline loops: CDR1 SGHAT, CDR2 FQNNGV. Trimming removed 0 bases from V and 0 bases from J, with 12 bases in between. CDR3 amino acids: CASSLEGGLSSGANVLTF. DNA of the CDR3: TGTGCCAGCAGCTTAGAGGGGGGACTGTCCTCTGGGGCCAACGTCCTGACTTTC.

The CDR3 nucleotides read TGCAGTGCTAGAGCGGTTTGGCGGGAGGCGGGGGAGACCCAGTACTTC. Amino acid sequence: CSARAVWREAGETQYF. V gene TRBV20-1 combines with J gene TRBJ2-5, with 8 nucleotides matching TRBD2. This CDR3 contains 16 residues. The germline CDR1 and CDR2 sequences are DFQATT and SNEGSKA (reference sequence). Trimming at V came to 1 base and at J to 5 bases, leaving 12 bases not matched to a gene.

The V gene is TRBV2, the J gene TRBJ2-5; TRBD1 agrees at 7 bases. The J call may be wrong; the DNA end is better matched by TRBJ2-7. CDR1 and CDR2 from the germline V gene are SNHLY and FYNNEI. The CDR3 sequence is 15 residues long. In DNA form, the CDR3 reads TGTGCCAGCAGGGACGGACAGGAGGTGTTCTACGAGCAGTACTTC. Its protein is CASRDGQEVFYEQYF.

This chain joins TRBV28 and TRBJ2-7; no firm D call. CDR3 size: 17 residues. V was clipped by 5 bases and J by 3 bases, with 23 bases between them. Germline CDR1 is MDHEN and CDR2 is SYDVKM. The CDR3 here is CASSPLTIQPWNYEQYF. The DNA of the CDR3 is TGTGCCAGCAGTCCACTAACCATACAACCTTGGAACTACGAGCAGTACTTC.

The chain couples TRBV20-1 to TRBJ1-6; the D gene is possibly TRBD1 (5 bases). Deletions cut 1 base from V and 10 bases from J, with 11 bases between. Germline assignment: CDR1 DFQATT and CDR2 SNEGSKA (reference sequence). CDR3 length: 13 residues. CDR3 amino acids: CSARGGARSPLHF. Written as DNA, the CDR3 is TGCAGTGCTAGAGGAGGGGCGAGATCACCCCTCCACTTT.

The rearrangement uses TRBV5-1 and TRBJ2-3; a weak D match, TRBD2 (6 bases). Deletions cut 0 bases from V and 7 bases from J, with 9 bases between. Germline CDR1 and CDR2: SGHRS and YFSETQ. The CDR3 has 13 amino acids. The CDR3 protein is CASSLAGLNTQYF. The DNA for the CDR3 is TGCGCCAGCAGCTTGGCCGGACTAAATACGCAGTATTTT.

The CDR3 spells CASSSKAGERYEQYF. The CDR3 DNA reads as TGTGCCAGCAGTTCCAAAGCGGGAGAACGCTACGAGCAGTACTTC. V gene TRBV6-5 combines with J gene TRBJ2-7; TRBD2 matches at 8 bases. The CDR3 sequence is 15 residues long. The V gene end was trimmed by 4 bases and the J gene end by 3 bases; junction bases not matched to a gene: 8. The V gene's germline CDR1 is MNHEY and CDR2 SVGAGI.

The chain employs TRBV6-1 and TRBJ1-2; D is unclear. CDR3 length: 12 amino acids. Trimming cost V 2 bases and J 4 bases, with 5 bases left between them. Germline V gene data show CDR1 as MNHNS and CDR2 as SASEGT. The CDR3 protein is CASSEQSYGYTF. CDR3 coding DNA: TGTGCCAGCAGTGAACAAAGCTATGGCTACACCTTC.

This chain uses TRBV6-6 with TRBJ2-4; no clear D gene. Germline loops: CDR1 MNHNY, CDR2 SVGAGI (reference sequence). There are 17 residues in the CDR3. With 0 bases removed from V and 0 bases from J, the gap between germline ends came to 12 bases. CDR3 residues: CASSYSTAEIAKNIQYF. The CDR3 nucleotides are TGTGCCAGCAGTTACTCGACGGCAGAGATAGCCAAAAACATTCAGTACTTC.

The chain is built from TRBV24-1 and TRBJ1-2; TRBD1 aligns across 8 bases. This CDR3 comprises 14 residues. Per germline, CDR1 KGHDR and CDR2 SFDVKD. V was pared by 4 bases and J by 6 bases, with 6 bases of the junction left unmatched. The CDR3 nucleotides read TGTGCCACCAGTGACTCCGACAGGGGAGATGGCTACACCTTC. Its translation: CATSDSDRGDGYTF.

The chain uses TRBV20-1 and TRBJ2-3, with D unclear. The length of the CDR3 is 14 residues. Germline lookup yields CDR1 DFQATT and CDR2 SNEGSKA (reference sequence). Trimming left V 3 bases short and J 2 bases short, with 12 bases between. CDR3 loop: CSARGFISTDTQYF. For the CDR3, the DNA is TGCAGTGCTAGGGGATTCATATCCACAGATACGCAGTATTTT.

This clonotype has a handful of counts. The CDR3 DNA is TGTGCCTGGAGGGACAGGGGGCCCTACGAGCAGTACTTC. Residues: CAWRDRGPYEQYF. V and J are TRBV30 and TRBJ2-4; 11 bases are shared with TRBD1. The DNA end favors TRBJ2-7, so the J call may be wrong. Germline lookup yields CDR1 GTSNPN and CDR2 SVGIG (reference sequence). The CDR3 totals 13 residues.